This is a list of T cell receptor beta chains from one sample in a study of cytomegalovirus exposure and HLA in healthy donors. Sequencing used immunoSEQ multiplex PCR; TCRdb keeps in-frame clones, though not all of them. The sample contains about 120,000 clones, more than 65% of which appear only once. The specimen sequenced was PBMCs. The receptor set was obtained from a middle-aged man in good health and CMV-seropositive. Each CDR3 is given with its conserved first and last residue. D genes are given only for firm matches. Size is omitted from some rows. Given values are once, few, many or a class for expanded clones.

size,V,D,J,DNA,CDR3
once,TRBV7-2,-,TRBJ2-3,TGTGCCAGCAGCCCCCTGGCGGGGTCCCCAGATACGCAGTATTTT,CASSPLAGSPDTQYF
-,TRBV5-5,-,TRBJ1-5,TGTGCCAGCAGCTTGGGATCGGGTCTTCGGCAGCCCCAGCATTTT,CASSLGSGLRQPQHF
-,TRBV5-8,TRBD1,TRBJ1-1,TGTGCCAGCAGCAAGGGGACAGGGGGAAGGAACACTGAAGCTTTCTTT,CASSKGTGGRNTEAFF
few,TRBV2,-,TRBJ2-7,TGTGCCAGCAGTGTTTACGGCAGGGAGGCGGACGAGCAGTACTTC,CASSVYGREADEQYF
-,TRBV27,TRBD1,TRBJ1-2,TGTGCCAGCAGTTTATTTGGGCAGGGGGTTGACTATGGCTACACCTTC,CASSLFGQGVDYGYTF
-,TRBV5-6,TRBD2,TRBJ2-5,TGTGCCAGCAGCTTGCGGTGGACTAGCGGGACCCAAGAGACCCAGTACTTC,CASSLRWTSGTQETQYF
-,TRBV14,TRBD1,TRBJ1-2,TGTGCCAGCAGCTCCACCCCCGTTAGGGGGCGGCATAACTATGGCTACACCTTC,CASSSTPVRGRHNYGYTF
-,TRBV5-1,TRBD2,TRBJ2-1,TGCGCCAGCAGTCCCGGGACTAGCGGGGGCGATGAGCAGTTCTTC,CASSPGTSGGDEQFF
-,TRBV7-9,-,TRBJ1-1,TGTGCCAGCAGCACCACCGGGAAACCCACTGAAGCTTTCTTT,CASSTTGKPTEAFF
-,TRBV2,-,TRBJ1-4,TGTGCCAGCGCGCAGGGTGTTAATGAAAAACTGTTTTTT,CASAQGVNEKLFF
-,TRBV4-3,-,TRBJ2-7,TGCGCCAGCAGCCAATTTGGAGGTGCCTACGAGCAGTACTTC,CASSQFGGAYEQYF
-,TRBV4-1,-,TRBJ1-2,TGCGCCAGCAGCCAAGCCCGGCGACAGGTACTGAGTGGCTATGGCTACACCTTC,CASSQARRQVLSGYGYTF
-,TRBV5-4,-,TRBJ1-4,TGTGCCAGCAGCCAAGGGAGAGATGGCGGCTATGAAAAACTGTTTTTT,CASSQGRDGGYEKLFF
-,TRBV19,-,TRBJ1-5,TGTGCCAGTGTATCGTCGAGGCGGGGATGGGATCAGCCCCAGCATTTT,CASVSSRRGWDQPQHF
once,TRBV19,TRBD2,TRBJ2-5,TGTGCCAGTCGGATCCGGGGGGGCCTCAAAGAGACCCAGTACTTC,CASRIRGGLKETQYF
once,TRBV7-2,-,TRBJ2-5,TGTGCCAGCAGCCCCCGGGGGGCCAGGGAAGAGACCCAGTACTTC,CASSPRGAREETQYF
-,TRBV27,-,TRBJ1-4,TGTGCCAGCAGTTTGACGGGGAGCGGCGAAAAACTGTTTTTT,CASSLTGSGEKLFF
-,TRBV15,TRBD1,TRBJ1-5,TGTGCCACCAGCAGAGACGGACAGGTCCGTCAGCCCCAGCATTTT,CATSRDGQVRQPQHF
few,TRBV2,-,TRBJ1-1,TGTGCCAGCAGTGTGGAAACCGGGGACACTGAAGCTTTCTTT,CASSVETGDTEAFF
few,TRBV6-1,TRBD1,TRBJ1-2,TGTGCCAGCAGTACACCTAGGAGGGGGCTCTATGGCTACACCTTC,CASSTPRRGLYGYTF
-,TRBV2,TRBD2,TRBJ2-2,TGTGCCAGCATCGGGACTAGCGGTTCCGGGGAGCTGTTTTTT,CASIGTSGSGELFF
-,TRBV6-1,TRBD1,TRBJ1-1,TGTGCCAGCAGTGACCGGGACAGGGGGAAGGCTTTCTTT,CASSDRDRGKAFF
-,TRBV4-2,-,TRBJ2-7,TGTGCCAGCAGCCAAGATAGACAGTACGAGCAGTACTTC,CASSQDRQYEQYF
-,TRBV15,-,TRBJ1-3,TGTGCCACCAGCAGAGATCGCGGCTCTGGAAACACCATATATTTT,CATSRDRGSGNTIYF
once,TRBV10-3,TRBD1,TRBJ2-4,TGTGCCATCAGCCGACAGGGAAACATTCAGTACTTC,CAISRQGNIQYF
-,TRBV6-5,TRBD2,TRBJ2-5,TGTGCCAGCAGCAATAGCGGGGGCGGTGAGACCCAGTACTTC,CASSNSGGGETQYF
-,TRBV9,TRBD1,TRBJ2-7,TGTGCCAGCAGCCCCGAAGGGACAGGGTCCTACGAGCAGTACTTC,CASSPEGTGSYEQYF
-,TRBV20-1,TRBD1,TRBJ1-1,TGCAGGGCGACAGGGACCACTGAAGCTTTCTTT,CRATGTTEAFF
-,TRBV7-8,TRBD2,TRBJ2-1,TGTGCCAGCAGCCCAGGACTAGGACCGCCTTTTGAGCAGTTCTTC,CASSPGLGPPFEQFF